This record covers a single T cell receptor beta chain. Its antigen target is currently unknown. Base quality data are lacking; no much larger clone is found one base away. This sample is part of a study of blood T cell repertoires in COVID-19 (dated by TCRdb to the early 2020s). At the level of the whole study: The collaborator samples originated in the United States, Italy and Spain and spanned the acute and convalescent phases of COVID-19. Samples came from the ongoing ImmuneRACE study (first 160 participants) plus 1,254 subjects from 6 global collaborators. HLA class I and class II types, where available, came from metadata supplied by the sample provider rather than from assay-based typing. The sample metadata nearly always contained a de-identified subject ID, COVID-19 status, age in years and sex. Subjects who had been exposed to COVID-19, were actively infected with it, or had recovered from it provided the deeply sampled blood TCRbeta repertoires that made up the dataset. The material from the prospective study consisted of cDNA or gDNA derived from T cells, B-cell-depleted T cells, or PBMCs. A freely available public database, intended as a resource for researchers studying the immune response to SARS-CoV-2, is where the repertoires were released.

Collaborating institutions collected whole blood in K2EDTA tubes following their own protocols. For TCRbeta analysis, collaborator samples were shipped as frozen whole blood, as isolated PBMCs, or as DNA extracted from either sample type. TCRbeta CDR3 regions were amplified from genomic DNA using the immunoSEQ Assay, a bias-controlled multiplex PCR. The source study handled its data this way. The number of nucleated cells in each sample was estimated from the amplification of reference gene primers within the assay. To quantify the absolute abundance of each unique TCRbeta CDR3 rearrangement, sequence reads were collapsed and filtered. Productive Simpson clonality was computed per sample as the square root of Simpson's diversity index over productive rearrangements. TCRdb retrieved this table from immuneACCESS and kept in-frame rearrangements only. Not all clones are present; in checked studies, unresolved V genes account for under half, and no reason is known for the remainder. V, J and clone size are those of that table, while D and trimming were read from the DNA. The sample includes about 280,000 clones, with roughly 85% observed a single time. In total, the top ten clones hold about 3% of the sample.

The CDR1 and CDR2 encoded by the germline V gene are KGHSH and LQKENI. The CDR3, from cysteine to phenylalanine, totals 16 residues. Here the CDR3 DNA is all that survives: 48 bases in frame from base 1. Trimming removed 3 bases from V and 5 bases from J, leaving 17 bases between the germline ends. Findings and caveats that apply to the study as a whole: Clinical and demographic metadata were provided uncurated, with the amount varying by source and participant.

The sequenced material came from peripheral blood. The chain couples TRBV18 to TRBJ1-5; no D gene is confidently identified. This TCR derives from a woman aged 25 to 45 with active or convalescent COVID-19. The CDR3 has the sequence CASSPMAVAGDQPQHF. The DNA is as follows: TGTGCCAGCTCACCCATGGCGGTGGCGGGCGATCAGCCCCAGCATTTT.